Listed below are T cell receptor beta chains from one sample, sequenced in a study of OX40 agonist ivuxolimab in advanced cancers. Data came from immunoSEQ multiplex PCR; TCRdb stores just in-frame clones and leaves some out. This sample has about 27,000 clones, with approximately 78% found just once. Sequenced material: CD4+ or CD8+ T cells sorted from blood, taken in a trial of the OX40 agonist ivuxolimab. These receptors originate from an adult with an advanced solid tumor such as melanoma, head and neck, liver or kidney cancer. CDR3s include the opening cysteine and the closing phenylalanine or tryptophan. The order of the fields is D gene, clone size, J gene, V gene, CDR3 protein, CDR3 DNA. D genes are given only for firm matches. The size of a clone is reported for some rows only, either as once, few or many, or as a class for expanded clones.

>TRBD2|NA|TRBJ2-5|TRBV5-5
CASSLSTSGALGETQYF
TGTGCCAGCAGCCTATCGACTAGCGGAGCCCTTGGGGAGACCCAGTACTTC
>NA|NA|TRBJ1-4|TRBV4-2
CASSQDPRGATNEKLFF
TGTGCCAGCAGCCAAGACCCTAGGGGGGCAACTAATGAAAAACTGTTTTTT
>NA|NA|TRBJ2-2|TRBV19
CASSMSVTGELFF
TGTGCCAGTAGTATGTCGGTCACCGGGGAGCTGTTTTTT
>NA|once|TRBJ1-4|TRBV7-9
CASSSISINEKLFF
TGTGCCAGCAGCTCCATAAGTATCAATGAAAAACTGTTTTTT
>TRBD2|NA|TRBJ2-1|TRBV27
CASGARGVYNEQFF
TGTGCCAGCGGGGCGCGGGGGGTCTACAATGAGCAGTTCTTC
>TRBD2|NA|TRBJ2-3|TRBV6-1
CASSELAGPDTQYF
TGTGCCAGCAGTGAACTAGCGGGACCAGATACGCAGTATTTT
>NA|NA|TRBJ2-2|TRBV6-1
CASSEHRYPGELFF
TGTGCCAGCAGTGAACATCGGTATCCCGGGGAGCTGTTTTTT
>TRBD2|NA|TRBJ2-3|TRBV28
CATDRAGDSPSTDTQYF
TGTGCCACTGATAGAGCGGGAGATAGCCCAAGCACAGATACGCAGTATTTT
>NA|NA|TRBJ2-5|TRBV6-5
CASSQRLFQETQYF
TGTGCCAGCAGTCAACGACTATTTCAAGAGACCCAGTACTTC
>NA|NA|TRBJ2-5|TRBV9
CASSALGGKPQETQYF
TGTGCCAGCAGCGCCTTGGGCGGAAAACCCCAAGAGACCCAGTACTTC
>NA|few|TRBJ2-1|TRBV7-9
CASSLRGYEQFF
TGTGCCAGCAGCTTACGGGGTTATGAGCAGTTCTTC
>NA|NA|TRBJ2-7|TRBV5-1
CASSLTGTPTYEQYF
TGCGCCAGCAGCTTGACCGGGACCCCAACCTACGAGCAGTACTTC
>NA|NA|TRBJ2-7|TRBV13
CASSPQGVAGKNEQYF
TGTGCCAGCAGCCCCCAGGGGGTAGCGGGAAAAAACGAGCAGTACTTC
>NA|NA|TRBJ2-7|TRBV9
CASSRTVGVEQYF
TGTGCCAGCAGCAGGACAGTGGGGGTCGAGCAGTACTTC
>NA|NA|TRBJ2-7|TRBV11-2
CASSQYTVVDEQYF
TGTGCCAGCAGCCAATATACGGTGGTGGACGAGCAGTACTTC
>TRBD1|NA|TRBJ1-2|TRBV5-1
CASSLQGAEGYTF
TGCGCCAGCAGCTTGCAGGGGGCCGAGGGCTACACCTTC
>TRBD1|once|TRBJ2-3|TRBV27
CASVETGIPDTQYF
TGTGCCAGCGTGGAGACAGGGATCCCAGATACGCAGTATTTT
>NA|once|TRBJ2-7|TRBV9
CASSARPRTDYQGGSYEQYF
TGTGCCAGCAGCGCCAGACCCCGGACCGACTATCAAGGGGGTTCCTACGAGCAGTACTTC
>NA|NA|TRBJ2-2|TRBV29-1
CSVHRDTGELFF
TGCAGCGTCCACAGGGACACCGGGGAGCTGTTTTTT
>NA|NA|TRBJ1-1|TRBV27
CASSPLSPNTEAFF
TGTGCCAGCAGTCCCCTAAGTCCGAACACTGAAGCTTTCTTT